A selection of T cell receptor beta chains follows, all from one sample in a study of T cells in tuberculosis. Using immunoSEQ multiplex PCR, the repertoire was profiled, and TCRdb retains in-frame clones only, with some absent. The data contain tens of thousands of clones, 93% of them seen just once; the ten biggest clones take up roughly 6.4%. Sequencing was performed on PBMCs. Receptors were obtained from a donor between 10 and 29 years old with latent tuberculosis or without tuberculosis infection. Each CDR3 is given with its conserved first and last residue. Each record gives: CDR3 DNA, CDR3 protein, D gene, J gene, V gene, clone size. A D gene is named only where the DNA matches it firmly. Size values are once, few and many counts, or a class for expanded clones, and some rows have none.

CDR3nt: TGTGCCAGCAGCGTAGCCACAGGCACAGATACGCAGTATTTT
CDR3aa: CASSVATGTDTQYF
d_gene: .
j_gene: TRBJ2-3
v_gene: TRBV9
abundance: .

CDR3nt: TGTGCCAGCAGCTTGAGTCTCAGAACTCAATTAGGGAGCTACGAGCAGTACTTC
CDR3aa: CASSLSLRTQLGSYEQYF
d_gene: .
j_gene: TRBJ2-7
v_gene: TRBV7-9
abundance: few

CDR3nt: TGTGCCAGCAGTTCGTCCCTGGGCTACTATGGCTACACCTTC
CDR3aa: CASSSSLGYYGYTF
d_gene: .
j_gene: TRBJ1-2
v_gene: TRBV6-6
abundance: .

CDR3nt: TGTGCCAGCAGTGATCAGGGCTATGGCTACACCTTC
CDR3aa: CASSDQGYGYTF
d_gene: .
j_gene: TRBJ1-2
v_gene: TRBV6-5
abundance: .

CDR3nt: TGTGCCAGCAGTTACTCGAGTTCGGGTGGCTACACCTTC
CDR3aa: CASSYSSSGGYTF
d_gene: .
j_gene: TRBJ1-2
v_gene: TRBV6-5
abundance: few

CDR3nt: TGTGCCTGGAGGGGTAGACAGGGTGCGAACACTGAAGCTTTCTTT
CDR3aa: CAWRGRQGANTEAFF
d_gene: TRBD1
j_gene: TRBJ1-1
v_gene: TRBV30
abundance: once

CDR3nt: TGTGCCAGCGGACCGGGACAGACCTACGAGCAGTACTTC
CDR3aa: CASGPGQTYEQYF
d_gene: TRBD1
j_gene: TRBJ2-7
v_gene: TRBV2
abundance: .

CDR3nt: TGTGCCAGCAGCGACCGGGACAGGGGCGGATACGAGCAGTACTTC
CDR3aa: CASSDRDRGGYEQYF
d_gene: TRBD1
j_gene: TRBJ2-7
v_gene: TRBV5-4
abundance: .

CDR3nt: TGTGCCAGCAGCTTAGTAGGCGGGGGCAGAAATTCACCCCTCCACTTT
CDR3aa: CASSLVGGGRNSPLHF
d_gene: .
j_gene: TRBJ1-6
v_gene: TRBV7-2
abundance: .

CDR3nt: TGTGCTAGTGGTTTGGTAACAGGGCCGCAGTACGGTGGCTACACCTTC
CDR3aa: CASGLVTGPQYGGYTF
d_gene: .
j_gene: TRBJ1-2
v_gene: TRBV12-5
abundance: .

CDR3nt: TGTGCCAGCAGTTACTCTATCAGGGCTAATCAGCCCCAGCATTTT
CDR3aa: CASSYSIRANQPQHF
d_gene: .
j_gene: TRBJ1-5
v_gene: TRBV6-5
abundance: .

CDR3nt: TGTGCCAGCAGCTGGACAGTCAACACCGGGGAGCTGTTTTTT
CDR3aa: CASSWTVNTGELFF
d_gene: .
j_gene: TRBJ2-2
v_gene: TRBV5-4
abundance: .

CDR3nt: TGCGCCAGCAGCCAAGTGGCGGAAGCCCCTTTTGAAGCTTTCTTT
CDR3aa: CASSQVAEAPFEAFF
d_gene: .
j_gene: TRBJ1-1
v_gene: TRBV4-1
abundance: .

CDR3nt: TGTGCCAGCACTGAGCCGGGGGAGGTCTATGGCTACACCTTC
CDR3aa: CASTEPGEVYGYTF
d_gene: .
j_gene: TRBJ1-2
v_gene: TRBV2
abundance: .

CDR3nt: TGTGCCAGTAGTATGAGCGGGGGGCCCAGACCCGGGGAGCTGTTTTTT
CDR3aa: CASSMSGGPRPGELFF
d_gene: TRBD2
j_gene: TRBJ2-2
v_gene: TRBV19
abundance: .

CDR3nt: TGTGCCAGCAGCTTAGAGGGGAGGGCGGATGGCTACACCTTC
CDR3aa: CASSLEGRADGYTF
d_gene: .
j_gene: TRBJ1-2
v_gene: TRBV7-9
abundance: .

CDR3nt: TGTGCCAGCAGCTTAAAAGGGGGCGGTGGTGAAAAACTGTTTTTT
CDR3aa: CASSLKGGGGEKLFF
d_gene: TRBD1
j_gene: TRBJ1-4
v_gene: TRBV7-2
abundance: .

CDR3nt: TGTGCCAGCAGTTCGTCCTTAAATCAGCCCCAGCATTTT
CDR3aa: CASSSSLNQPQHF
d_gene: .
j_gene: TRBJ1-5
v_gene: TRBV27
abundance: once

CDR3nt: TGTGCCAGCAGTTACGGCAAGAGGGATAATGAAAAACTGTTTTTT
CDR3aa: CASSYGKRDNEKLFF
d_gene: .
j_gene: TRBJ1-4
v_gene: TRBV6-5
abundance: .

CDR3nt: TGTGCCAGTAGTATAGTTCCAGGCAATCAGCCCCAGCATTTT
CDR3aa: CASSIVPGNQPQHF
d_gene: .
j_gene: TRBJ1-5
v_gene: TRBV19
abundance: .

CDR3nt: TGTGCCAGCAGCCCGCGAGAGGGCCCTAACTATGGCTACACCTTC
CDR3aa: CASSPREGPNYGYTF
d_gene: .
j_gene: TRBJ1-2
v_gene: TRBV13
abundance: .

CDR3nt: TGTGCCAGCAGGCGAGGGGGCGGGTACGAGCAGTACTTC
CDR3aa: CASRRGGGYEQYF
d_gene: TRBD1
j_gene: TRBJ2-7
v_gene: TRBV7-9
abundance: .